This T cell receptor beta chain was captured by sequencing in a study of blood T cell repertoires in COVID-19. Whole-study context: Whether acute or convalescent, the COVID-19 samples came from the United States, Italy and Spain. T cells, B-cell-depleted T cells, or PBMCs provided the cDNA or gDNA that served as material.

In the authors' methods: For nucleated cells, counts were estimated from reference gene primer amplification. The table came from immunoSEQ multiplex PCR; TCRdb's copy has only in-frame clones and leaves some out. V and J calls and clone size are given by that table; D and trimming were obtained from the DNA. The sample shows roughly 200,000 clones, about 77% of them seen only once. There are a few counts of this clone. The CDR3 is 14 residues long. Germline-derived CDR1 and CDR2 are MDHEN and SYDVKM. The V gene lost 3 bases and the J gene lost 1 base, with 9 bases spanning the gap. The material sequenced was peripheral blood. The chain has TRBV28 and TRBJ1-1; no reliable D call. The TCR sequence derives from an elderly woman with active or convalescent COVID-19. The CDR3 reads CASSFAQANTEAFF. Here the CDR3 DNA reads TGTGCCAGCAGTTTTGCGCAGGCGAACACTGAAGCTTTCTTT.